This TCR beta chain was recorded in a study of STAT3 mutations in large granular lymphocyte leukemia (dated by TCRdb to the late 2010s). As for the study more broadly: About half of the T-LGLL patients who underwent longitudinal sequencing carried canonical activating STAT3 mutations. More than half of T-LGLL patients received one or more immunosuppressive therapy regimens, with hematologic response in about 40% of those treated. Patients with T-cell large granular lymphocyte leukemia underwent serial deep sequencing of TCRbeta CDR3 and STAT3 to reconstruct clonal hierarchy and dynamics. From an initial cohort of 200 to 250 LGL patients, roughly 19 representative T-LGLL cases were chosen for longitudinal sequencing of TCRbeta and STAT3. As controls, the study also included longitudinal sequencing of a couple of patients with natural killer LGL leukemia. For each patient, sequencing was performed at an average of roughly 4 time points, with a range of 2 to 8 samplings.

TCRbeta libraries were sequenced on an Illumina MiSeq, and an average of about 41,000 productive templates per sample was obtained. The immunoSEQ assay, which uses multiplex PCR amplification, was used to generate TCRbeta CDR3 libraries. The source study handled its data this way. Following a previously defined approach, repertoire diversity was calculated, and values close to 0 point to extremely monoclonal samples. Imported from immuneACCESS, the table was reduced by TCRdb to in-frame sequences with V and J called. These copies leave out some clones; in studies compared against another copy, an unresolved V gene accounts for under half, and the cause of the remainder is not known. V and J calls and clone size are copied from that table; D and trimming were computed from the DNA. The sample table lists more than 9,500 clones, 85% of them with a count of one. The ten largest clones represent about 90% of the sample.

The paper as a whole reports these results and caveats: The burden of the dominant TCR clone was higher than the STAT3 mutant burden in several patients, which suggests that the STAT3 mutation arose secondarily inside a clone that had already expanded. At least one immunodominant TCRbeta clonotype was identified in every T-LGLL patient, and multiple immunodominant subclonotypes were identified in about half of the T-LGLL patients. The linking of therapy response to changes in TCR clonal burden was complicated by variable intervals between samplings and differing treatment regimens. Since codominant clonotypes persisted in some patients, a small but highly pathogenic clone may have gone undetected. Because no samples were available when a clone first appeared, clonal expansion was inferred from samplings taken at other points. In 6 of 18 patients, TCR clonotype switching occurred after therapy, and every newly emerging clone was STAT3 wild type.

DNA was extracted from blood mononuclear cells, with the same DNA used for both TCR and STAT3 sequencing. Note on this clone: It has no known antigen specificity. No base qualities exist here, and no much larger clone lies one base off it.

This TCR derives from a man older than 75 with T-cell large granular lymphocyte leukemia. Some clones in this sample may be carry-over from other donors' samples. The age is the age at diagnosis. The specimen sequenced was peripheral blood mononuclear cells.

The nucleotide sequence is given as TGTGCCAGCAGCCGTTGGGACGGCCAAGAGACCCAGTACTTC. It encodes CASSRWDGQETQYF. The rearranged segments are TRBV6-1 and TRBJ2-5; the D call is tentative, TRBD1 or TRBD2, as each matches 5 bases. V drops 6 bases and J drops 1 base, leaving 12 bases in between. Its CDR3 holds 14 amino acids, cysteine through phenylalanine. The retained sequence is limited to the CDR3, 42 bases, with the frame set at the first base. Based on the germline V gene, the CDR1 and CDR2 sequences are MNHNS and SASEGT.